This record concerns one T cell receptor beta chain sequence. There is no known antigen for this receptor. No base qualities exist here, and no much larger clone lies one base off it. To prepare the library, the immunoSEQ multiplex PCR assay was applied. TCRbeta CDR3 sequencing was done by Adaptive Biotechnologies at survey depth, reporting CDR3 sequences, V/J genes, productive frequency and template counts. TCR beta CDR3 regions were amplified from genomic DNA instead of RNA. The original pipeline was this. Jensen-Shannon divergence was used to quantify pairwise repertoire overlap between tissues, with a value of 1 indicating complete divergence and a value of 0 indicating identical repertoires. Tissues were grouped by single-linkage agglomerative hierarchical clustering of pairwise JSD values, and the clustering results were shown as dendrograms. GLIPH2 was run on all patient samples with simulation_depth 1000, kmer_min_depth 3, cdr3_length_cutoff 8, keeping groups with more than two unique CDR3s. In a standardized tissue-overlap score, Jaccard GLIPH-group overlap across patients was extrapolated to a standard repertoire size of 1000 clones. To look at how diversity was associated with clinical or experimental variables, linear mixed-effect models were used, with tissue treated as a fixed effect and individual treated as a random effect. TCRdb holds this immuneACCESS table with in-frame rearrangements only. Some clones are missing; in checked studies, unresolved V genes explain under half, and the rest has no known cause. That table supplies the V and J calls and clone size; D and trimming were determined from the DNA. The sample table lists about 9,400 clones, about 69% of them with a count of one. The ten largest clones add up to more than 25% of the sample.

The data derive from a study of tissue T cells after allogeneic stem cell transplantation (dated by TCRdb to between 2021 and 2024). For the wider study: When multiple samples of a tissue existed, pathologist review of H&E sections prioritized samples with histologically apparent lymphocytes for sequencing. The human arm was a prospective observational study without blinding or randomization. TCR beta repertoires were profiled across many tissues obtained from research autopsies of patients with and without GVHD, as well as in mouse models of GVHD. Paper-wide results and their limitations: In both patients and mice, T cells from blood and spleen picked up only a limited part of the TCR repertoire that was detected in tissues. Which tissue TCRs were alloreactive or antigen-specific was not determined in the study, and some of the clones might have been host cells that persisted. No blood samples were available for the non-GVHD comparator patients. The patient cohort was small and varied clinically, and sampling depth was recognized as a limitation. Within patients, how anatomically similar the tissues were was a key factor in shaping TCR repertoire composition, regardless of disease or transplant status. Not many T cell clones showed up in more than one patient, yet clustering based on motifs uncovered repertoire signatures that were shared across patients in a tissue-specific way.

The time point label, read with the paper, signifies: human tissue collected at research (rapid) autopsy. Three non-HCT comparator patients with other cancers, who had at least five GI tract samples and no known GI disease at death, were retrospectively selected. After a median post-mortem interval of roughly 9.7 hours, the autopsy tissues collected included GI sites spanning esophagus to rectum, along with liver, skin and lymphoid organs including spleen. Autopsy specimens were bisected, with one portion flash-frozen in liquid nitrogen and the rest formalin-fixed; GI outer muscle layers were removed. Genomic DNA was extracted from frozen tissues using the Mag-Bind Blood & Tissue DNA HDQ 96 Kit on a Chemagic 360 or the DNeasy Blood & Tissue Kit. Because of concern about red blood cell contamination, extracted DNA was further purified using the Genomic DNA Clean & Concentrator-25 kit. This receptor was taken from a male donor at least 60 years old with lung cancer. Sample: tissue from the stomach, taken at autopsy.

The CDR3 region: CASGNPGTSTDTQYF. The DNA sequence is as follows: TGTGCCAGCGGAAACCCCGGGACTAGCACAGATACGCAGTATTTT. The chain joins TRBV7-2 to TRBJ2-3, and the D gene may be TRBD2, 6 bases matching. The CDR3 goes from the cysteine to the phenylalanine over 15 residues. The read is trimmed to its CDR3 DNA, 45 bases read in frame from base 1. CDR1 and CDR2 are read off the germline V gene as SGHTA and FQGNSA. Between the V and J ends, shortened by 8 bases and 0 bases respectively, the junction contains 15 bases.